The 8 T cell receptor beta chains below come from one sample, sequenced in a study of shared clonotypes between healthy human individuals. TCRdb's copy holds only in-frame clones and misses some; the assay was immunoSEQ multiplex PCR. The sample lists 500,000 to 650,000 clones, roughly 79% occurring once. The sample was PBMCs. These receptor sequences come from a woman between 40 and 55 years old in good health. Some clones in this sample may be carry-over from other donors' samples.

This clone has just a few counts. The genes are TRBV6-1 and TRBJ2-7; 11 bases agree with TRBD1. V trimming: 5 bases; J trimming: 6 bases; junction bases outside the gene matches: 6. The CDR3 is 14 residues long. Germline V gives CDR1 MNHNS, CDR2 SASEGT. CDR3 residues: CASSPRTGGFEQYF. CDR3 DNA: TGTGCCAGCAGTCCTCGGACAGGGGGCTTCGAGCAGTACTTC.

The CDR3: CASSSGTRGYNEKLFF. The CDR3 DNA follows: TGTGCCAGCAGTTCCGGGACACGAGGATATAATGAAAAACTGTTTTTT. V and J are TRBV28 and TRBJ1-4; D possibly corresponds to TRBD1 (6 bases). The germline V gene has CDR1 MDHEN and CDR2 SYDVKM. The CDR3 covers 16 residues. The V end lost 4 bases, the J end lost 4 bases, and 16 bases lay between the germline ends. Together with reference TRBV28 and TRBJ1-4, the CDR3 gives the full variable domain: DVKVTQSSRYLVKRTGEKVFLECVQDMDHENMFWYRQDPGLGLRLIYFSYDVKMKEKGDIPEGYSVSREKKERFSLILESASTNQTSMYLCASSSGTRGYNEKLFFGSGTQLSVL.

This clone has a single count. CDR3 region: CAVGLAGEETQYF. CDR3 DNA: TGTGCCGTAGGACTAGCGGGAGAAGAGACCCAGTACTTC. This chain links TRBV6-5 with TRBJ2-5, with 13 bases aligning to TRBD2. V shed 11 bases and J 3 bases; nucleotides not matched to a gene: 3. The CDR3 is 13 residues long. In germline, CDR1 is MNHEY, CDR2 SVGAGI.

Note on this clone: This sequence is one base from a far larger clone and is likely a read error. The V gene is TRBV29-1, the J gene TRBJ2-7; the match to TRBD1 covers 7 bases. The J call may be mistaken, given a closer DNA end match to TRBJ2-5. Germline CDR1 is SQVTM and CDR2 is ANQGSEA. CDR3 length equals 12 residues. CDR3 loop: CSGGTAQGTQYF. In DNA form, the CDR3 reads TGCAGCGGGGGGACAGCCCAAGGGACCCAGTACTTC.

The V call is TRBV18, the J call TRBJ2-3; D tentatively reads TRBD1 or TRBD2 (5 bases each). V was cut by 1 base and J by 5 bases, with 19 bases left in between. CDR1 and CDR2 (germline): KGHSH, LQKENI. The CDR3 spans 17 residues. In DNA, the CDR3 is TGTGCCAGCTCACCACGCTCGGCGGGCAGGGTCGGAGATACGCAGTATTTT. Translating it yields CASSPRSAGRVGDTQYF. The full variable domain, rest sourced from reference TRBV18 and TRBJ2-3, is NAGVMQNPRHLVRRRGQEARLRCSPMKGHSHVYWYRQLPEEGLKFMVYLQKENIIDESGMPKERFSAEFPKEGPSILRIQQVVRGDSAAYFCASSPRSAGRVGDTQYFGPGTRLTVL.

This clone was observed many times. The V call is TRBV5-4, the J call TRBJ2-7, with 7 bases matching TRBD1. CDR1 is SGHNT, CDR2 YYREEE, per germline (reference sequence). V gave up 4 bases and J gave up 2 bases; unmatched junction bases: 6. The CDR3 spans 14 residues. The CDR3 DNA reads TGTGCCAGCAGCCCGGACCAGGGGGCCTACGAGCAGTACTTC. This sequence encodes CASSPDQGAYEQYF.

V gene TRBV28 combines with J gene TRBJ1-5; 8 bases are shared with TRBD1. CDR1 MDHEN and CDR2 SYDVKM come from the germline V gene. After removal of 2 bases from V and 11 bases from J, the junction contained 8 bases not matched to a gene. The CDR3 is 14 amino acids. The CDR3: CASSLVAGGQTQHF. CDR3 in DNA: TGTGCCAGCAGTTTAGTGGCAGGGGGCCAGACCCAGCATTTT.

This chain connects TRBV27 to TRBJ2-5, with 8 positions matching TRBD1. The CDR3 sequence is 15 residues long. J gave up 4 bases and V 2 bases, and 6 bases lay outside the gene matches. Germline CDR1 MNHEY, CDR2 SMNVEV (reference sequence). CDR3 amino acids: CASSLQGALGETQYF. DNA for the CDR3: TGTGCCAGCAGTTTACAGGGGGCATTAGGAGAGACCCAGTACTTC.